Listed here are 29 T cell receptor beta chains from one sample, sequenced in a study of cytomegalovirus exposure and HLA in healthy donors. This PCR relied on a set of 60 Vbeta primers and 13 Jbeta primers. The repertoire was sequenced with immunoSEQ multiplex PCR; TCRdb's copy has only in-frame clones and lacks some. The sample lists some 110,000 clones, more than 60% occurring once. What was sequenced was PBMCs. The source is a man under 40 in good health and CMV-seronegative.

This chain links TRBV5-5 with TRBJ2-1, with no clear D. The CDR3 spans 11 residues. Trimming took off 5 bases at V and 4 bases at J, with 4 bases between the two ends. Germline CDR1 reads SGHKS; CDR2 reads YYEKEE (reference sequence). The CDR3 reads CASSIYNEQFF. The CDR3 DNA reads TGTGCCAGCAGTATATACAATGAGCAGTTCTTC.

The CDR3 reads CANREGPVPYF. CDR3 nucleotides: TGTGCCAACCGGGAGGGTCCGGTTCCGTATTTT. J is TRBJ2-3 and V is TRBV7-9; 8 nucleotides line up with TRBD2. The J segment lost 14 bases and the V segment lost 10 bases, leaving 11 bases of the junction unmatched. The length of the CDR3 is 11 residues. CDR1 is SEHNR, CDR2 FQNEAQ, per germline (reference sequence).

The chain employs TRBV10-2 and TRBJ1-2, with D perhaps TRBD1 (5 bases). Germline CDR1 is WSHSY and CDR2 is SAAADI. Trimming pared 0 bases from V and 8 bases from J, leaving 13 bases between. The CDR3 has 14 residues. CDR3 amino acids: CASSESLAGYGYTF. DNA for the CDR3: TGCGCCAGCAGTGAGTCCCTGGCAGGGTACGGCTACACCTTC.

The V and J genes are TRBV5-1 and TRBJ2-3; maybe TRBD2 (6 bases). There are 14 residues in the CDR3. Germline assignment: CDR1 SGHRS and CDR2 YFSETQ. V lost 7 bases, J lost 2 bases, and 14 bases lay in between. The CDR3 loop is CASRRDFTTDTQYF. The CDR3 DNA is TGCGCCAGCCGGCGGGACTTTACCACAGATACGCAGTATTTT. The variable domain in full, with the rest retrieved from reference TRBV5-1 and TRBJ2-3, is KAGVTQTPRYLIKTRGQQVTLSCSPISGHRSVSWYQQTPGQGLQFLFEYFSETQRNKGNFPGRFSGRQFSNSRSEMNVSTLELGDSALYLCASRRDFTTDTQYFGPGTRLTVL.

In this sample, this clone turned up once. The V and J genes are TRBV6-5 and TRBJ2-2, with 7 bases lining up with TRBD2. CDR1 is MNHEY and CDR2 is SVGAGI in the germline V gene. The CDR3 consists of 15 residues. J lost 4 bases, V lost 1 base, and 3 bases had no gene match. DNA of the CDR3: TGTGCCAGCAGTTACTTCGGCGGGAGCACCGGGGAGCTGTTTTTT. Encoded protein: CASSYFGGSTGELFF.

This rearrangement joins TRBV27 to TRBJ2-1, with 8 bases fitting TRBD2. Per germline, CDR1 MNHEY and CDR2 SMNVEV (reference sequence). This CDR3 is 16 amino acids long. The V gene end was trimmed by 6 bases and the J gene end by 3 bases; junction bases not matched to a gene: 10. CDR3 amino acids: CASSQSAGVLYNEQFF. In nucleotides, the CDR3 is TGTGCCAGCAGCCAATCAGCGGGAGTACTCTACAATGAGCAGTTCTTC.

The chain combines TRBV30 with TRBJ2-5; 10 nucleotides match TRBD1. The germline V gene has CDR1 GTSNPN and CDR2 SVGIG (reference sequence). The length of the CDR3 is 14 residues. The junction had 6 bases not matched to a gene; V was cut back by 2 bases and J by 6 bases. In DNA, the CDR3 is TGTGCCTGGAGTTCCGGGACAGGGGTTCAGACCCAGTACTTC. Residues: CAWSSGTGVQTQYF.

The chain joins TRBV4-2 to TRBJ1-1; the D is unclear. With 4 bases removed from V and 5 bases from J, the gap between germline ends came to 17 bases. The length of the CDR3 is 15 residues. CDR1 and CDR2 (germline): LGHNA, YNFKEQ. CDR3 loop: CASSPGGARGTEAFF. The CDR3 nucleotides are TGTGCCAGCAGCCCTGGAGGAGCCCGCGGGACTGAAGCTTTCTTT.

The V call is TRBV28, the J call TRBJ1-5, with TRBD1 identical over 8 bases. Trimming removed 5 bases from V and 9 bases from J; junction bases left unmatched: 9. The CDR3 totals 14 residues. CDR1 and CDR2 (germline): MDHEN, SYDVKM. DNA of the CDR3: TGTGCCAGCAGTCGCCAAACAGGACAGGGGCCCCAGCATTTT. Its protein is CASSRQTGQGPQHF.

This chain links TRBV18 with TRBJ2-3; 11 bases map to TRBD2. Germline V gene sequence: CDR1 KGHSH, CDR2 LQKENI. Trimming removed 2 bases from V and 2 bases from J; junction bases left unmatched: 3. The length of the CDR3 is 16 residues. CDR3 amino acids: CASSPTSGGLTDTQYF. Written as DNA, the CDR3 is TGTGCCAGCTCACCAACTAGCGGGGGTCTCACAGATACGCAGTATTTT.

The rearrangement joins TRBV7-2 to TRBJ2-5; D might be TRBD1 (6 bases). V was shortened by 5 bases and J by 2 bases, with 12 bases between the two germline ends. Germline V lookup: CDR1 SGHTA, CDR2 FQGNSA. There are 14 residues in the CDR3. CDR3 nucleotides: TGTGCCAGCAGCCAATATGGACAGCAAGAGACCCAGTACTTC. Protein product: CASSQYGQQETQYF.

This CDR3 reads CASSSGQGSAPLHF. For the CDR3, the DNA is TGTGCCAGCAGCTCAGGACAGGGCTCCGCACCCCTCCACTTT. This rearrangement joins TRBV7-6 to TRBJ1-6, with 8 bases identical to TRBD1. In germline, CDR1 is SGHVS, CDR2 FNYEAQ. V trimming: 4 bases; J trimming: 11 bases; junction bases outside the gene matches: 7. This CDR3 has 14 residues.

The chain joins TRBV7-6 to TRBJ1-4; D remains ambiguous. V was cut by 1 base and J by 7 bases, with 10 bases left in between. CDR1 is SGHVS, CDR2 FNYEAQ, per germline. CDR3 length equals 14 residues. This CDR3 is CASSLGRESEKLFF. The CDR3 DNA follows: TGTGCCAGCAGCTTAGGGCGGGAGAGTGAAAAACTGTTTTTT.

The V call is TRBV13, the J call TRBJ2-3; TRBD2 agrees at 10 bases. The CDR3 is 15 amino acids. V was pared by 4 bases and J by 3 bases, with 4 bases of the junction left unmatched. Germline-derived CDR1 and CDR2 are PRHDT and FYEKMQ (reference sequence). CDR3 protein: CASSSLAGSTDTQYF. The CDR3 region has the DNA TGTGCCAGCAGCTCACTAGCGGGGTCTACAGATACGCAGTATTTT.

The rearrangement links TRBV10-1 to TRBJ1-4; tentative D call: TRBD1 (6 bases). The CDR3 covers 14 residues. Trimming took off 0 bases at V and 7 bases at J, with 9 bases between the two ends. Germline loops: CDR1 WNHNN, CDR2 SYGVQD (reference sequence). CDR3 in amino acids: CASSESGAAEKLFF. CDR3 sequence (DNA): TGCGCCAGCAGTGAGTCGGGGGCGGCTGAAAAACTGTTTTTT.

The chain combines TRBV2 with TRBJ2-1, with D perhaps TRBD1 (6 bases). This CDR3 has 11 amino acids. CDR1 is SNHLY, CDR2 FYNNEI, per germline. Between the trimmed V and J ends, which lost 8 bases and 9 bases, there was a span of 11 bases. The CDR3 DNA reads TGTGCCAGCCAGGGGTGGGGTGAGCAGTTCTTC. Amino acid sequence: CASQGWGEQFF.

This sequence joins TRBV5-1 and TRBJ1-6; 8 bases are a match to TRBD1. The germline gives CDR1 SGHRS, CDR2 YFSETQ. The junction had 4 bases not matched to a gene; V was cut back by 0 bases and J by 8 bases. CDR3 length: 15 residues. The CDR3 region has the DNA TGCGCCAGCAGCTTGGGTCAGGGGGCGGATTCACCCCTCCACTTT. Translating gives CASSLGQGADSPLHF. Complete variable domain (other parts from reference TRBV5-1 and TRBJ1-6): KAGVTQTPRYLIKTRGQQVTLSCSPISGHRSVSWYQQTPGQGLQFLFEYFSETQRNKGNFPGRFSGRQFSNSRSEMNVSTLELGDSALYLCASSLGQGADSPLHFGNGTRLTVT.

The V and J genes are TRBV5-1 and TRBJ1-1, with TRBD1 matching over 7 bases. V shed 3 bases, J shed 0 bases, and the junction held 5 bases outside the gene matches. The CDR3 loop spans 15 amino acids. The V gene's germline CDR1 is SGHRS and CDR2 YFSETQ. The CDR3, as DNA: TGCGCCAGCAGCTCCGGGACAGTTTTGAACACTGAAGCTTTCTTT. This codes for CASSSGTVLNTEAFF.

The sample holds a few counts of this clone. This rearrangement joins TRBV7-9 to TRBJ2-1; 15 bases agree with TRBD2. The CDR3 is 17 amino acids. After removal of 5 bases from V and 4 bases from J, the junction contained 6 bases not matched to a gene. The germline gives CDR1 SEHNR, CDR2 FQNEAQ (reference sequence). In DNA, the CDR3 is TGTGCCAGCAGCGCGAGAGGACTAGCGGGAGGGTACAATGAGCAGTTCTTC. This encodes CASSARGLAGGYNEQFF.

V gene TRBV5-1 combines with J gene TRBJ2-5, with D possibly matching TRBD2 (5 bases). The germline V gene encodes CDR1 SGHRS and CDR2 YFSETQ. Deletions cut 3 bases from V and 0 bases from J, with 12 bases between. The CDR3 has 15 amino acids. The CDR3 here is CASSSATGNQETQYF. The CDR3 coding sequence is TGCGCCAGCAGCTCTGCCACGGGAAACCAAGAGACCCAGTACTTC.

As for this clone: The same CDR3 can be traced to other DNA sequences in this sample. The chain carries TRBV5-6 and TRBJ1-2; unclear D gene. V was trimmed by 4 bases and J by 4 bases, leaving 5 bases between them. The V gene's germline CDR1 is SGHDT and CDR2 YYEEEE. This CDR3 has 11 amino acids. The CDR3 protein is CASSSGYGYTF. In DNA, the CDR3 is TGTGCCAGCAGCAGCGGCTATGGCTACACCTTC.

The V call is TRBV5-6, the J call TRBJ2-3, with 9 positions matching TRBD2. J gave up 4 bases and V 0 bases, and 6 bases lay outside the gene matches. The CDR3 is made up of 16 amino acids. Germline V gene sequence: CDR1 SGHDT, CDR2 YYEEEE. The DNA of the CDR3 is TGTGCCAGCAGCTTGGTGTTAGCGGGAGCGGCAGATACGCAGTATTTT. This translates into CASSLVLAGAADTQYF.

There are a few counts of this clone. J is TRBJ1-4 and V is TRBV19; TRBD1 matches at 7 bases. The V gene end was trimmed by 5 bases and the J gene end by 0 bases; junction bases not matched to a gene: 6. The CDR3 loop spans 16 amino acids. The germline CDR1 and CDR2 sequences are LNHDA and SQIVND (reference sequence). CDR3 bases: TGTGCCAGTAGTCCACGGACAGGTGCAACTAATGAAAAACTGTTTTTT. Protein product: CASSPRTGATNEKLFF.

The rearrangement links TRBV7-9 to TRBJ2-7; no definite D call. Between the trimmed V and J ends, which lost 1 base and 2 bases, there was a span of 6 bases. Germline CDR1 SEHNR, CDR2 FQNEAQ (reference sequence). This CDR3 is 13 amino acids long. The CDR3 spells CASSLVSPYEQYF. The CDR3 bases are TGTGCCAGCAGCTTAGTTAGCCCCTACGAGCAGTACTTC. The whole variable domain, remainder taken from reference TRBV7-9 and TRBJ2-7, is DTGVSQNPRHKITKRGQNVTFRCDPISEHNRLYWYRQTLGQGPEFLTYFQNEAQLEKSRLLSDRFSAERPKGSFSTLEIQRTEQGDSAMYLCASSLVSPYEQYFGPGTRLTVT.

The chain combines TRBV19 with TRBJ1-1, with TRBD1 as a possible D gene (5 bases). CDR3 size: 14 residues. Deletions cut 1 base from V and 1 base from J, with 7 bases between. Germline V gene sequence: CDR1 LNHDA, CDR2 SQIVND (reference sequence). CDR3 sequence: CASSIGQPNTEAFF. The CDR3 nucleotides are TGTGCCAGTAGTATAGGACAGCCGAACACTGAAGCTTTCTTT.

The J gene is TRBJ1-4, the V gene TRBV28, with TRBD1 identical over 8 bases. Trimming cost V 6 bases and J 4 bases; bases outside gene matches: 4. The CDR3 loop spans 14 amino acids. Germline V gene data show CDR1 as MDHEN and CDR2 as SYDVKM. CDR3 sequence: CASRKDRGNEKLFF. CDR3 bases: TGTGCCAGCAGGAAAGACAGGGGTAATGAAAAACTGTTTTTT.

This clone occurred many times. This chain links TRBV30 with TRBJ1-5; D is undetermined. Trimming shortened V by 1 base and J by 7 bases, and 11 bases separated the two germline ends. Germline V gives CDR1 GTSNPN, CDR2 SVGIG (reference sequence). This CDR3 spans 13 amino acids. CDR3 in DNA: TGTGCCTGGAGTGCACGGGCGGGGCAGCCCCAGCATTTT. Translated: CAWSARAGQPQHF.

The genes are TRBV6-5 and TRBJ2-3; 7 positions match TRBD1. With 6 bases clipped from V and 2 bases from J, the junction kept 2 bases outside the gene matches. The length of the CDR3 is 13 residues. CDR1 is MNHEY, CDR2 SVGAGI, per germline. CDR3 amino acids: CASRDRITDTQYF. The CDR3 DNA is TGTGCCAGCAGGGACAGGATCACAGATACGCAGTATTTT.

The chain employs TRBV5-1 and TRBJ2-7, with TRBD2 matching 10 bases. V shed 3 bases and J 2 bases; nucleotides not matched to a gene: 2. Germline V gives CDR1 SGHRS, CDR2 YFSETQ. The CDR3 contains 14 residues. This chain's CDR3 is CASSYSGGAYEQYF. The CDR3 region has the DNA TGCGCCAGCAGCTACAGCGGGGGGGCCTACGAGCAGTACTTC.